Included here is one T cell receptor beta chain sequence, with context. Its antigen remains unidentified. Unfractionated whole blood yielded total RNA, and T cells were not sorted. CDR3 length: 15 amino acids. Looked up from germline, CDR1 is SGHRS and CDR2 is YFSETQ. TCRdb re-called the 5' RACE reads and catalogs CDR3 proteins one per entry, DNA excluded. Its table records around 370,000 distinct CDR3 sequences. This specimen comes from a study of monozygotic twins with inflammatory bowel disease. Findings and limits, study-wide: IBD-affected twins scored below their healthy co-twins in TCRbeta diversity (inverse Simpson).

The sequenced sample consisted of blood. The source is a human donor with ulcerative colitis or Crohn's disease, or a healthy co-twin of an affected twin (not recorded which). V and J are TRBV5-1 and TRBJ1-1. CDR3: CASSLVGVANTEAFF.